A selection of T cell receptor beta chains follows, all from one sample in a study of T cells in Graves' hyperthyroidism and ophthalmopathy. Each CDR3 protein is one row after TCRdb ran MiXCR on the multiplex PCR reads. The sample has hundreds of thousands of distinct CDR3 sequences, 38% seen once. Sequenced sample: blood. The receptors were sampled from a young man with Graves' hyperthyroidism. Both conserved end residues are part of each CDR3.

v_call cdr3_aa
TRBV2 CASSEQANYGYTF
TRBV7-2 CASSSLGETQYF
TRBV7-9 CASNRDRSHTAF
TRBV20-1 CSATNRGQANQPQHF
TRBV11-2 CASSLGLGVNYGYTF
TRBV4-1 CASSPEGLATYEQYF
TRBV7-9 CASSWQGFGLNAFF
TRBV4-3 CASSQDATGELFF
TRBV7-2 CASSLADRANYGYTIYF
TRBV29-1 CSVVGDFPTGNTIYF
TRBV29-1 CSVARAATTDTQYF
TRBV12-3/TRBV12-4 CASSFSEREDGGELFF
TRBV29-1 CSVGYANTGELFF
TRBV2 CASSYGAGDDTGELFF
TRBV5-1 CASSLDSIRAFF
TRBV19 CASSIPLDSEGNQPQHF
TRBV10-2 CASRTGQGIDEQYF
TRBV7-9 CASTTGVGTQYF
TRBV5-1 CASRPGVGNTIYF
TRBV2 CASRGAVGTEAFF
TRBV7-9 CASSLTGLYGYTF
TRBV5-1 CASSSRGSDQETQYF
TRBV7-9 CASSAGYGTGELFF
TRBV6-6 CASSYVAVKNTGELFF
TRBV10-2 CASSESKEEETEAAMDQPQHF
TRBV7-2 CASSLVSRAGNTIYF
TRBV5-1 CASSLGQDQPQHF
TRBV29-1 CSVRQGVSEAFF
TRBV11-1 CASSTGQGADTQYF
TRBV9 CASSVAGSTEAFF
TRBV25-1 CASSQDPGRLETQYF
TRBV19 CASLDREETQYF
TRBV15 CAIQGATGYTF
TRBV7-9 CASRNRPGQFPYEQYF
TRBV7-9 CASSGRQGSTSVYEQYF
TRBV3-1 CASSQEGHGGEQYF
TRBV20-1 CSAGPVGEQYF
TRBV5-1 CASSWSGGNDQPQHF
TRBV7-6 CASSSPTGPTYEQYF
TRBV29-1 CSVEDKSYEQYF
TRBV20-1 CSAYPGQGGPPLHF
TRBV4-1 CASSRDRGTGYGYTF
TRBV7-3 CASSVTGTSGRAYEQYF
TRBV5-1 CASSRGGGPTYEQYF
TRBV7-8 CASSLRWEVGGYTF
TRBV27 CASSLSWGDQPQHF
TRBV5-1 CASSQGGQLYNSPLHF
TRBV11-2 CASSFDLSETQYF
TRBV4-1 CASSQGQDHYEQYF
TRBV10-3 CAISESYTQYF
TRBV7-2 CASSRQGPSTDTQYF
TRBV9 CASSLSGQGGGYTF
TRBV20-1 CSATTGNEQYF
TRBV9 CASSVGGAGVHGYTF
TRBV20-1 CSARVIGTSGRVEQYF
TRBV12-3/TRBV12-4 CASSAPGQGAYGYTF
TRBV6-1 CASEGHLYGYTF
TRBV2 CASRGGTEQFF
TRBV19 CASSPGRGNTGELFF